One sample yielded the 32 T cell receptor beta chains listed below, sequenced in a study of T cell responses to AZD1222 COVID-19 vaccine. The repertoire was sequenced with immunoSEQ multiplex PCR; TCRdb's copy has only in-frame clones and lacks some. This sample yields 120,000 or so clones, of which roughly 82% are seen a single time; over 25% belongs to the top ten. Here the sequenced sample was peripheral blood, taken 28 days after the second AZD1222 dose. Every receptor here comes from an adult who received the AZD1222 COVID-19 vaccine.

The rearrangement uses TRBV7-3 and TRBJ2-5, with a tentative D call TRBD1 (5 bases). This CDR3 spans 15 amino acids. Germline-derived CDR1 and CDR2 are SGHTA and FQGTGA. Trimming took off 0 bases at V and 0 bases at J, with 8 bases between the two ends. Here the CDR3 reads CASSLTPTDQETQYF. The CDR3 DNA reads TGTGCCAGCAGCTTAACTCCGACAGACCAAGAGACCCAGTACTTC.

The CDR3 is CASSLGPGREQYF. The CDR3 DNA reads TGTGCCAGTAGTTTAGGTCCCGGTAGGGAGCAGTACTTC. This rearrangement joins TRBV19 to TRBJ2-7; D gene ambiguous. Between the trimmed V and J ends, which lost 5 bases and 7 bases, there was a span of 15 bases. Per germline, CDR1 LNHDA and CDR2 SQIVND (reference sequence). CDR3 length: 13 residues.

The V and J genes are TRBV19 and TRBJ1-1; 10 bases agree with TRBD1. V lost 5 bases to trimming and J lost 4 bases; unmatched junction nucleotides: 10. The CDR3 covers 16 residues. Germline CDR1 reads LNHDA; CDR2 reads SQIVND (reference sequence). CDR3 residues: CASSLPGQGSSTEAFF. The CDR3 DNA follows: TGTGCCAGTAGTCTCCCGGGACAGGGGAGTAGCACTGAAGCTTTCTTT.

This chain links TRBV5-4 with TRBJ2-2; 9 nucleotides match TRBD2. The CDR3 has 14 residues. J was trimmed by 0 bases and V by 6 bases; bases with no gene match: 0. Germline CDR1 is SGHNT and CDR2 is YYREEE (reference sequence). CDR3 DNA sequence: TGTGCCAGCACTAGCGGGGCGAACACCGGGGAGCTGTTTTTT. Translated, it gives CASTSGANTGELFF.

This rearrangement joins TRBV9 to TRBJ1-6, with D maybe TRBD1 (5 bases). V gave up 3 bases and J gave up 9 bases, with 13 bases separating them. Germline values: CDR1 SGDLS, CDR2 YYNGEE. CDR3 length: 14 amino acids. CDR3 in DNA: TGTGCCAGCAGCGCCGCGCCTGGGGCTTCACCCCTCCACTTT. Protein product: CASSAAPGASPLHF.

This clone was found a few times. The chain is built from TRBV11-1 and TRBJ1-1, with 7 nucleotides matching TRBD1. The CDR3 runs to 15 residues. Germline V gives CDR1 SGHAT, CDR2 FQDESV (reference sequence). Trimming removed 2 bases from V and 2 bases from J; junction bases left unmatched: 5. The CDR3 region has the DNA TGTGCCAGCAGCTTATGGCAGGGGGGTAACACTGAAGCTTTCTTT. This sequence encodes CASSLWQGGNTEAFF. Together with reference TRBV11-1 and TRBJ1-1, the CDR3 gives the full variable domain: EAEVAQSPRYKITEKSQAVAFWCDPISGHATLYWYRQILGQGPELLVQFQDESVVDDSQLPKDRFSAERLKGVDSTLKIQPAELGDSAMYLCASSLWQGGNTEAFFGQGTRLTVV.

The chain recombines TRBV3-1 (or the pseudogene TRBV3-2) with TRBJ1-2; 7 nucleotides align to TRBD1. The CDR3 is made up of 16 amino acids. V was pared by 3 bases and J by 9 bases, with 16 bases of the junction left unmatched. Germline loops: CDR1 LGHDT, CDR2 YNNKEL (reference sequence). The CDR3 loop is CASSQLAGTATVSYTF. CDR3 DNA: TGTGCCAGCAGCCAGCTAGCCGGGACAGCTACGGTGAGCTACACCTTC.

The chain couples TRBV5-4 to TRBJ2-2; D possibly matches TRBD1 or TRBD2 (6 bases each). The V end lost 6 bases, the J end lost 5 bases, and 17 bases lay between the germline ends. Germline CDR1 and CDR2: SGHNT and YYREEE (reference sequence). This CDR3 region has 15 residues. CDR3 nucleotides: TGTGCCAGCACCAGCGGTGGGGGGCATACCGGGGAGCTGTTTTTT. Its translation: CASTSGGGHTGELFF.

This clone was recorded a few times. In DNA, the CDR3 is TGTGCCAGCAGCTCCTCCCTTGAGGGACCCTTTGGCTATGGCTACACCTTC. Protein: CASSSSLEGPFGYGYTF. The J gene is TRBJ1-2, the V gene TRBV7-3, with D possibly being TRBD1 (5 bases). CDR1 is SGHTA and CDR2 is FQGTGA in the germline V gene. The ends were cut back, 4 bases at V and 4 bases at J, with 22 bases in the middle. This CDR3 is 17 amino acids long.

The chain uses TRBV6-5 and TRBJ2-3; 7 bases are a match to TRBD1. The trim removed 8 bases at V and 5 bases at J, leaving 7 bases unmatched. This CDR3 has 13 residues. The germline gives CDR1 MNHEY, CDR2 SVGAGI. The CDR3 loop is CASHRGMGDTQYF. Here the CDR3 DNA reads TGTGCCAGCCACAGGGGAATGGGAGATACGCAGTATTTT.

A single count supports this clone. The rearrangement joins TRBV27 to TRBJ1-1; 7 bases match TRBD1. After removal of 6 bases from V and 4 bases from J, the junction contained 17 bases not matched to a gene. Germline assignment: CDR1 MNHEY and CDR2 SMNVEV (reference sequence). CDR3 size: 17 residues. The CDR3 is CASRTPGLGRGGTEAFF. The CDR3 coding sequence is TGTGCCAGCAGAACTCCGGGCCTCGGCAGGGGGGGCACTGAAGCTTTCTTT.

The chain carries TRBV7-2 and TRBJ1-2; 7 bases map to TRBD1. V was clipped by 3 bases and J by 3 bases; unmatched bases: 10. Germline V gene data show CDR1 as SGHTA and CDR2 as FQGNSA. The CDR3 sequence is 16 residues long. The CDR3 is CASSFNTGVWHYGYTF. CDR3 nucleotide sequence: TGTGCCAGCAGCTTCAATACAGGGGTGTGGCACTATGGCTACACCTTC.

The rearrangement uses TRBV7-8 and TRBJ1-2, with 11 positions matching TRBD1. CDR1 and CDR2 (germline): SGHVS, FQNEAQ. The trim removed 2 bases at V and 2 bases at J, leaving 1 base unmatched. This CDR3 has 15 residues. As DNA, the CDR3 is TGTGCCAGCAGCTTAAGGACAGGGGGCAACTATGGCTACACCTTC. This sequence encodes CASSLRTGGNYGYTF.

V usage is TRBV19 and J usage is TRBJ1-4, with 7 bases aligning to TRBD1. The germline gives CDR1 LNHDA, CDR2 SQIVND (reference sequence). V was clipped by 5 bases and J by 4 bases; unmatched bases: 10. This CDR3 spans 16 amino acids. Here the CDR3 DNA reads TGTGCCAGTAGTCTCCCAGGGGGGCCCAATAATGAAAAACTGTTTTTT. Its protein is CASSLPGGPNNEKLFF.

The chain employs TRBV5-1 and TRBJ1-1; weak D call: TRBD1 (5 bases). The germline V gene has CDR1 SGHRS and CDR2 YFSETQ. The V end was cut by 0 bases, the J end by 4 bases, with 10 bases between. The CDR3 runs 14 residues. Here the CDR3 DNA reads TGCGCCAGCAGCTTGGAGAGGGGACGCACTGAAGCTTTCTTT. Translating it yields CASSLERGRTEAFF.

The CDR3 spells CASSTVVQGSPLHF. CDR3 sequence (DNA): TGTGCCAGCAGCACGGTCGTCCAAGGTTCACCCCTCCACTTT. The V call is TRBV7-8, the J call TRBJ1-6; D gene uncertain. CDR3 length: 14 amino acids. V was trimmed by 5 bases and J by 9 bases, leaving 14 bases between them. Germline-derived CDR1 and CDR2 are SGHVS and FQNEAQ.

The gene calls are TRBV2 and TRBJ2-3, with D perhaps matching TRBD2 (7 bases). The germline gives CDR1 SNHLY, CDR2 FYNNEI. V dropped 5 bases and J dropped 6 bases, with 15 bases sitting between them. The length of the CDR3 is 14 residues. CDR3 region: CASSSPRGADTQYF. DNA of the CDR3: TGTGCCAGCAGTTCGCCCCGGGGGGCTGATACGCAGTATTTT.

The V call is TRBV19, the J call TRBJ2-3, with a possible D match to TRBD1 (5 bases). Germline lookup yields CDR1 LNHDA and CDR2 SQIVND (reference sequence). The V gene lost 5 bases and the J gene lost 12 bases, with 21 bases spanning the gap. The CDR3 has 14 residues. The CDR3 region has the DNA TGTGCCAGTAGTTCCGGCGACAGACCCTTCCCCCAGTATTTT. It is translated as CASSSGDRPFPQYF.

The rearrangement links TRBV28 to TRBJ2-7; 9 nucleotides line up with TRBD2. Germline CDR1 and CDR2: MDHEN and SYDVKM. Trimming removed 5 bases from V and 4 bases from J; junction bases left unmatched: 6. CDR3 size: 14 residues. CDR3 region: CASSVSGGYYEQYF. The CDR3 DNA reads TGTGCCAGCAGTGTTAGCGGGGGCTATTACGAGCAGTACTTC.

The V gene is TRBV21-1, the J gene TRBJ2-1; the D call in the table, TRBD1, was not verified against the DNA. TRBV21-1 is given as a pseudogene. CDR3 length: 19 amino acids. The chain's CDR3 is CASSKEGTGGPSSYNEQFF. For the CDR3, the DNA is TGTGCCAGCAGCAAAGAGGGGACAGGGGGTCCGAGCTCCTACAATGAGCAGTTCTTC.

The J gene is TRBJ1-6, the V gene TRBV4-3, with a tentative D call TRBD1 (5 bases). CDR1 is LGHNA and CDR2 is YSLEER in the germline V gene. The CDR3 runs to 15 residues. Trimming removed 1 base at V and 5 bases at J, with 9 bases between. The chain's CDR3 is CASSQGLQDNSPLHF. The CDR3 DNA sequence: TGCGCCAGCAGCCAAGGGCTACAGGATAATTCACCCCTCCACTTT.

The V and J genes are TRBV6-5 and TRBJ1-5; no definite D call. The CDR3 sequence is 14 residues long. Looked up from germline, CDR1 is MNHEY and CDR2 is SVGAGI. The V end was cut by 5 bases, the J end by 2 bases, with 10 bases between. The CDR3: CASSRGIGNQPQHF. CDR3 in DNA: TGTGCCAGCAGTAGAGGGATCGGCAATCAGCCCCAGCATTTT.

The chain is built from TRBV2 and TRBJ2-7; D remains ambiguous. Trimming pared 4 bases from V and 5 bases from J, leaving 9 bases between. The CDR3 spans 12 residues. Germline V gene sequence: CDR1 SNHLY, CDR2 FYNNEI. CDR3 nucleotides: TGTGCCAGCAGTGTCCCTGGCGACGAGCAGTACTTC. Translating gives CASSVPGDEQYF.

The chain recombines TRBV6-2 or TRBV6-3 with TRBJ2-2; D not resolved. Trimming took 0 bases from V and 7 from J, leaving 15 bases between them. The CDR3 spans 16 residues. Germline CDR1 reads MNHEY; CDR2 reads SVGEGT. The CDR3 nucleotides are TGTGCCAGCAGTTACTCGGGCACCCAGCTTGGCGGGGAGCTGTTTTTT. Translating gives CASSYSGTQLGGELFF.

The V gene is TRBV28, the J gene TRBJ1-2; D might be TRBD1 (6 bases). Trimming stripped 6 bases from V and 5 bases from J, with 16 bases between. Per the germline V gene, CDR1 is MDHEN and CDR2 is SYDVKM. The CDR3 runs to 14 residues. CDR3 in DNA: TGTGCCAGCAGCCTCCCGGGACAACCTTATGGCTACACCTTC. Translating gives CASSLPGQPYGYTF.

The J gene is TRBJ1-3, the V gene TRBV30; no reliable D call. Germline V lookup: CDR1 GTSNPN, CDR2 SVGIG (reference sequence). Trimming took 4 bases from V and 1 from J, leaving 5 bases between them. The CDR3 has 12 residues. The CDR3 reads CAWKGSGNTIYF. In DNA form, the CDR3 reads TGTGCCTGGAAGGGTTCTGGAAACACCATATATTTT.

This chain joins TRBV19 and TRBJ1-2, with D perhaps TRBD1 (5 bases). V lost 11 bases and J 2 bases, leaving 18 bases between the germline ends. Germline V gene data show CDR1 as LNHDA and CDR2 as SQIVND (reference sequence). The CDR3 has 14 amino acids. CDR3 DNA: TGTGCCGCAAAAGCTGGGGACGGAAACTATGGCTACACCTTC. This codes for CAAKAGDGNYGYTF.

V usage is TRBV10-2 and J usage is TRBJ1-1; 7 nucleotides agree with TRBD1. Per germline, CDR1 WSHSY and CDR2 SAAADI. The CDR3 spans 13 residues. V trimming: 3 bases; J trimming: 9 bases; junction bases outside the gene matches: 7. Here the CDR3 DNA reads TGCGCCAGCAGTGATATGGCGGGACAGAAAGCTTTCTTT. As protein: CASSDMAGQKAFF.

The chain employs TRBV18 and TRBJ1-1, with no clear D. The V gene lost 3 bases and the J gene lost 8 bases, with 13 bases spanning the gap. The CDR3 has 13 residues. Germline CDR1 reads KGHSH; CDR2 reads LQKENI. CDR3 sequence reads: CASSPTVLPEAFF. The CDR3 nucleotides read TGTGCCAGCTCACCCACAGTCCTACCCGAAGCTTTCTTT.

This sequence joins TRBV7-9 and TRBJ2-7; TRBD1 agrees at 9 bases. Trimming removed 1 base from V and 1 base from J; junction bases left unmatched: 2. The length of the CDR3 is 15 residues. Germline V gives CDR1 SEHNR, CDR2 FQNEAQ (reference sequence). The CDR3 is CASSLVGTGSYEQYF. CDR3 DNA: TGTGCCAGCAGCTTAGTGGGGACAGGGTCCTACGAGCAGTACTTC.

The rearrangement links TRBV9 to TRBJ1-6; 7 bases are a match to TRBD1. The CDR3 runs to 15 residues. The trim removed 4 bases at V and 9 bases at J, leaving 10 bases unmatched. Germline assignment: CDR1 SGDLS and CDR2 YYNGEE. In DNA, the CDR3 is TGTGCCAGCAGCCTTACCCGGGACAGCCCTTCACCCCTCCACTTT. Its protein is CASSLTRDSPSPLHF.

This clone was seen once. The chain recombines TRBV15 with TRBJ2-2, with TRBD2 as a possible D gene (7 bases). V lost 8 bases and J lost 3, with 10 bases in between. Germline loops: CDR1 LNHNV, CDR2 YYDKDF (reference sequence). The CDR3 has 13 amino acids. CDR3 sequence (DNA): TGTGCCACCCGGGGGGCGGACACCGGGGAGCTGTTTTTT. It encodes CATRGADTGELFF.